This T cell receptor beta chain derives from a study of shared clonotypes between healthy human individuals. Profiled with immunoSEQ multiplex PCR; TCRdb holds only in-frame clones, not every one. The sample lists 950,000 to 1,100,000 clones, under 80% occurring once. Germline V gives CDR1 SQVTM, CDR2 ANQGSEA. The CDR3 totals 12 residues. The sequence derives from a man between 18 and 35 years old in good health. Specimen: memory CD4+ T cells sorted from blood. The subset here: CD45RA-negative fraction. This chain connects TRBV29-1 to TRBJ2-1; 12 nucleotides agree with TRBD2. CDR3 amino acids: CSGTSGYNEQFF. CDR3 nucleotides: TGCAGTGGGACTAGCGGGTACAATGAGCAGTTCTTC.